This T cell receptor beta chain was captured in a study of T cells in Graves' hyperthyroidism and ophthalmopathy (dated by TCRdb to between 2018 and 2021). In terms of the full investigation: Peripheral blood was collected at initial diagnosis, before any treatment. A discovery cohort of about a hundred patients, approximately 45 with Graves' ophthalmopathy and 57 with stable Graves' hyperthyroidism, was used to find distinguishing TCR V-J signatures. An independent validation cohort of around 19 hyperthyroidism patients and approximately 16 patients who later progressed to ophthalmopathy tested prospective prediction of ophthalmopathy. The 100 discovery patients were randomly split 7:3 into training and test sets. In about six Graves' hyperthyroidism patients, the study also compared T-cell repertoires from thyroid tissue with T-cell repertoires from blood. After sampling, hyperthyroidism patients received methimazole starting at 30 mg daily, and ophthalmopathy patients received high-dose intravenous methylprednisolone. The paper reports TCR Vbeta CDR3 sequencing of approximately 140 peripheral blood samples: 43 ophthalmopathy, under 80 hyperthyroidism and approximately 17 progressor patients.

The CDR3 numbers 13 amino acids, ends counted. Just CDR3 DNA is preserved here, 39 bases in frame from base 1. Compared with germline, V lacks 3 bases and J lacks 8 bases; bases without a gene match: 6. From a lookup of the germline V gene, CDR1 and CDR2 are KGHSH and LQKENI. Moderately to severely active disease, a Clinical Activity Score of at least 3, a NOSPECS grade of at least 4, and a duration under 3 months were present in ophthalmopathy patients. Patients with uncontrolled infections, other autoimmune diseases, pregnancy or lactation were excluded. Clinical symptoms, serum thyroxine and TRAb, thyroid ultrasound, and orbital computed tomography formed the basis for the diagnoses. PBMCs were separated from over 9 ml of fresh peripheral blood using Ficoll-Paque density gradient centrifugation. Total RNA was extracted using Trizol reagent, and RNA quality was assessed on an Agilent 2100 Bioanalyzer.

TCR beta CDR3 regions were amplified from RNA transcripts. A first-round RT-PCR of the TCR CDR3 used the HTBI primer set with the Qiagen OneStep RT-PCR kit. Libraries were constructed in a second round of multiplex PCR, after which size selection and purification were performed. Paired-end sequencing of the libraries was performed with 100 bp reads on an Illumina HiSeq2000. Processing in the source paper ran as follows. SOAPnuke was used to process the raw data, removing reads that contained adapters or uncalled bases, had a mean Phred below 15, or lacked an exact match to the constant primer or identifier. COPE v1.2.5 was used to merge high-quality paired reads, and clonotypes were defined as unique nucleotide sequences. MiTCR v1.1 was used to align clonotypes to the IMGT TRBV, TRBD and TRBJ reference segments. Only V-J combinations with frequency above 0.0001, covering 99% to 99.2% of repertoires, were analysed. The TCS score was defined as F50 (clonal expansion) divided by E x V (chaos), with BLOSUM62-based TCRdist calculated between CDR3 peptides within each V-J. Welch's t-statistics and random forest reduced roughly 530 V-J features to 13, which were used in a naive Bayes classifier (R e1071). TCRdb handled the public reads itself, with Q25 trimming in fastp and clone calling in MiXCR, and kept productive beta chains. Here each entry gathers all rows of one CDR3 protein and keeps the most common genes and DNA. The V and J calls come from TCRdb's annotation, not from the publication. The sample has hundreds of thousands of distinct CDR3 sequences on record, roughly a sixth of them singletons. Together, the top ten hold 3% to 4% of the sample.

The paper as a whole reports these results and caveats: Sample size was not statistically predetermined, and investigators were not blinded to group allocation. Most expanded thyroid clonotypes (frequency above 0.001) were also found in blood, which suggests that blood repertoires may mirror thyroid immune responses. A 13 V-J signature model separated ophthalmopathy from stable hyperthyroidism, with 87.88% sensitivity and approximately 81% specificity in cross-validation and 80%/75% in testing. In validation, the model predicted progression to ophthalmopathy with 65% to 71% sensitivity and roughly 75% specificity, a median of 6.5 months before onset.

Regarding this clonotype: The antigen this receptor binds is unknown. A clone one base away is much larger, so this may be a read error. The CDR3 carries no conserved terminal phenylalanine or tryptophan, so it likely arises from a read error.

The sequence was collected from a middle-aged woman with Graves' ophthalmopathy. Sequencing was done on a sample of blood. The chain is encoded by TRBV18 joined to TRBJ1-2, with 7 bases in between that match TRBD1. This receptor has the CDR3 CASSPDRAGGYTL. The DNA is TGTGCCAGCTCACCCGACAGGGCGGGGGGCTACACCCTC.